Sequencing of this T cell receptor (beta chain) was carried out in a study of T-cell memory formation after mild COVID-19. TCRdb passed the 5' RACE reads through MiXCR, listing each CDR3 protein once. Here the sample spans roughly 450,000 distinct CDR3 sequences, roughly 18% being singletons. Germline V gene data show CDR1 as MNHEY and CDR2 as SVGAGI. Germline trimming cut 7 bases from V and 6 bases from J; bases unmatched to any gene: 6. This CDR3 comprises 14 residues. V usage is TRBV6-5 and J usage is TRBJ1-4; TRBD1 matches 9 bases. This sequence originates from an adult woman who had mild COVID-19 (a few samples of this study predate the infection). Cell type and time point are not known. Sequenced input: PBMCs or a T cell subset sorted from them (not recorded which). The CDR3, as DNA: TGTGCCAGCAATCCGGGACAGGGTTATGAAAAACTGTTTTTT. Translated: CASNPGQGYEKLFF.